The 19 T cell receptor beta chains listed next were all sequenced from one sample in a study of cytomegalovirus exposure and HLA in healthy donors (dated by TCRdb to 2016 to 2017). Libraries were built with the immunoSEQ multiplex PCR assay. For the multiplex PCR, a mixture combining 60 forward primers for TCR Vbeta segments and 13 reverse primers for TCR Jbeta segments was used. Held by TCRdb, this immuneACCESS table contains in-frame sequences only and omits some clones. Under half of the omission traces to an unresolved V gene where checked; the cause of the rest is unknown. The table for this sample lists under 110,000 clones; roughly 71% of them were counted only once. Jointly, the top ten make up 2.5% to 3% of the sample. Sequenced: PBMCs. The receptors stem from a male donor in good health and CMV-seropositive.

V and J are TRBV4-1 and TRBJ1-2, with 10 bases matching TRBD1. Germline values: CDR1 MGHRA, CDR2 YSYEKL. V lost 1 base to trimming and J lost 4 bases; unmatched junction nucleotides: 3. CDR3 length: 15 residues. This CDR3 is CASSQGQGAGYGYTF. The CDR3 nucleotides read TGCGCCAGCAGCCAAGGACAGGGGGCAGGCTATGGCTACACCTTC.

The chain combines TRBV4-1 with TRBJ2-5; TRBD2 matches 8 bases. The DNA matches TRBJ2-7 better at its end, which makes the J call doubtful. The CDR3 covers 15 residues. Per the germline V gene, CDR1 is MGHRA and CDR2 is YSYEKL. The CDR3 DNA reads as TGCGCCAGCAGCCAAACTAGCGGAAGCTCCTACGAGCAGTACTTC. Its translation: CASSQTSGSSYEQYF.

The chain joins TRBV27 to TRBJ2-7; 10 bases match TRBD2. Germline loops: CDR1 MNHEY, CDR2 SMNVEV (reference sequence). The trim removed 2 bases at V and 3 bases at J, leaving 4 bases unmatched. The CDR3 is 15 residues long. The CDR3 region is CASSLKPSGGYEQYF. CDR3 in DNA: TGTGCCAGCAGTTTAAAGCCTAGCGGGGGCTACGAGCAGTACTTC.

The J gene is TRBJ2-1, the V gene TRBV6-4, with 7 bases that match TRBD2. The germline CDR1 and CDR2 sequences are MRHNA and SNTAGT. V dropped 3 bases and J dropped 12; count of bases not matched to a gene: 11. The CDR3 runs 14 residues. For the CDR3, the DNA is TGTGCCAGCAGTGAGAGTCTTGCGGGAGCGGTGCAGTTCTTC. The encoded protein is CASSESLAGAVQFF.

The rearrangement links TRBV7-2 to TRBJ2-6; TRBD1 might be the D (6 bases). Germline V gives CDR1 SGHTA, CDR2 FQGNSA. This CDR3 region has 18 residues. Trimming shortened V by 5 bases and J by 4 bases, and 21 bases separated the two germline ends. The CDR3 is CASSPIGTKNQGANVLTF. The DNA of the CDR3 is TGTGCCAGCAGCCCCATAGGGACAAAAAATCAAGGGGCCAACGTCCTGACTTTC.

J is TRBJ2-6 and V is TRBV19; D is undetermined. V lost 6 bases, J lost 0 bases, and 6 bases lay in between. CDR3 length: 14 amino acids. The V gene's germline CDR1 is LNHDA and CDR2 SQIVND (reference sequence). CDR3 protein: CASSSVSGANVLTF. CDR3 coding DNA: TGTGCCAGTAGCAGCGTCTCTGGGGCCAACGTCCTGACTTTC.

The V and J genes are TRBV6-5 and TRBJ1-4, with 9 bases lining up with TRBD1. V dropped 2 bases and J dropped 9; count of bases not matched to a gene: 7. CDR1 is MNHEY and CDR2 is SVGAGI in the germline V gene. The CDR3 is 15 residues long. The CDR3 DNA is TGTGCCAGCAGTTACACCGAACAGGGGGCAAAAAAACTGTTTTTT. This encodes CASSYTEQGAKKLFF.

This rearrangement joins TRBV4-1 to TRBJ2-7; TRBD1 aligns across 10 bases. Germline assignment: CDR1 MGHRA and CDR2 YSYEKL. This CDR3 spans 14 amino acids. V was pared by 4 bases and J by 2 bases, with 2 bases of the junction left unmatched. The CDR3 loop reads CASSPGQGAYEQYF. The CDR3 DNA reads TGCGCCAGCAGCCCCGGACAGGGGGCCTACGAGCAGTACTTC.

J is TRBJ1-1 and V is TRBV19; 8 bases agree with TRBD1. The V gene end was trimmed by 4 bases and the J gene end by 1 base; junction bases not matched to a gene: 2. Germline V lookup: CDR1 LNHDA, CDR2 SQIVND (reference sequence). CDR3 size: 14 residues. CDR3 DNA sequence: TGTGCCAGTAGTAGGGGACAGGCGAACACTGAAGCTTTCTTT. This encodes CASSRGQANTEAFF.

The chain employs TRBV7-2 and TRBJ2-7; 10 nucleotides line up with TRBD1. The CDR3 has 14 residues. Germline V gives CDR1 SGHTA, CDR2 FQGNSA. V was clipped by 2 bases and J by 3 bases; unmatched bases: 1. The CDR3: CASSLRDRGYEQYF. CDR3 DNA: TGTGCCAGCAGCTTAAGGGACAGGGGCTACGAGCAGTACTTC.

The V and J genes are TRBV29-1 and TRBJ2-4, with TRBD2 identical over 8 bases. CDR1 is SQVTM, CDR2 ANQGSEA, per germline. The CDR3 loop spans 16 amino acids. V was pared by 4 bases and J by 6 bases, with 14 bases of the junction left unmatched. CDR3 amino acids: CSVARGSGSSVNIQYF. The CDR3 coding sequence is TGCAGCGTTGCACGGGGGAGCGGGAGTTCTGTAAACATTCAGTACTTC.

The chain employs TRBV2 and TRBJ2-1; 16 positions agree with TRBD2. The CDR3 sequence is 16 residues long. The V gene end was trimmed by 10 bases and the J gene end by 6 bases; junction bases not matched to a gene: 9. Germline V lookup: CDR1 SNHLY, CDR2 FYNNEI. The CDR3 coding sequence is TGTGCCACCTCGAGGGGACTAGCGGGGGGGCTCAATGAGCAGTTCTTC. Translation gives CATSRGLAGGLNEQFF.

The V and J genes are TRBV28 and TRBJ1-2; 9 bases agree with TRBD1. V was pared by 1 base and J by 8 bases, with 8 bases of the junction left unmatched. The CDR3 consists of 15 residues. Germline CDR1 is MDHEN and CDR2 is SYDVKM. Here the CDR3 DNA reads TGTGCCAGCAGTTTATCGGGGACAGGGACCCGGGGCTACACCTTC. Its protein is CASSLSGTGTRGYTF.

V is TRBV5-1 and J is TRBJ1-2, with D unclear. This CDR3 comprises 12 residues. Germline V CDR1 and CDR2: SGHRS, YFSETQ. V was trimmed by 0 bases and J by 7 bases, leaving 7 bases between them. CDR3 amino acids: CASSLALSGYTF. CDR3 coding DNA: TGCGCCAGCAGCTTGGCCCTTAGTGGCTACACCTTC.

This clone has more than one count but fewer than ten. A junction end diverges from the germline sequence, so it may reflect a read error. The chain recombines TRBV23-1 with TRBJ2-3, with 7 bases identical to TRBD1. TRBV23-1 is an ORF for which the function is uncertain. The CDR3 runs to 13 residues. The chain's CDR3 is CASSRQGTETQYF. DNA of the CDR3: TGCGCCAGCAGTCGGCAGGGGACAGAGACGCAGTATTTT.

Only a few counts were recorded for this clone. An end of the junction does not agree with germline; a read error may underlie this. The V and J genes are TRBV7-3 and TRBJ2-2; possible D gene TRBD1, 6 bases. The germline gives CDR1 SGHTA, CDR2 FQGTGA. The CDR3 has 16 residues. Written as DNA, the CDR3 is TGTGCCAACAGCTTAACGTCTGGGGGCAGGGCCGGGGAGCTGTTTTTT. Protein sequence: CANSLTSGGRAGELFF.

The CDR3 reads CASSLGQPSSYEQYF. CDR3 DNA: TGTGCCAGCAGCTTGGGACAGCCAAGCTCCTACGAGCAGTACTTC. V gene TRBV7-2 combines with J gene TRBJ2-7; TRBD1 aligns across 7 bases. Germline CDR1 SGHTA, CDR2 FQGNSA. V trimming: 3 bases; J trimming: 0 bases; junction bases outside the gene matches: 5. The CDR3 length is 15 residues.

The genes are TRBV27 and TRBJ2-1; 10 bases fit TRBD1. This CDR3 is 15 amino acids long. CDR1 is MNHEY and CDR2 is SMNVEV in the germline V gene (reference sequence). V shed 6 bases, J shed 9 bases, and the junction held 11 bases outside the gene matches. The CDR3 loop reads CASSPDRGRSREQFF. CDR3 sequence (DNA): TGTGCCAGCAGCCCAGACAGGGGGCGTTCGCGTGAGCAGTTCTTC.

This clone was picked up a small number of times. V usage is TRBV9 and J usage is TRBJ2-7, with 8 bases fitting TRBD2. Looked up from germline, CDR1 is SGDLS and CDR2 is YYNGEE. The CDR3 runs 14 residues. The trim removed 2 bases at V and 5 bases at J, leaving 6 bases unmatched. The CDR3 loop is CASSVDGRVHEQYF. In DNA form, the CDR3 reads TGTGCCAGCAGCGTCGACGGGAGGGTCCACGAGCAGTACTTC.